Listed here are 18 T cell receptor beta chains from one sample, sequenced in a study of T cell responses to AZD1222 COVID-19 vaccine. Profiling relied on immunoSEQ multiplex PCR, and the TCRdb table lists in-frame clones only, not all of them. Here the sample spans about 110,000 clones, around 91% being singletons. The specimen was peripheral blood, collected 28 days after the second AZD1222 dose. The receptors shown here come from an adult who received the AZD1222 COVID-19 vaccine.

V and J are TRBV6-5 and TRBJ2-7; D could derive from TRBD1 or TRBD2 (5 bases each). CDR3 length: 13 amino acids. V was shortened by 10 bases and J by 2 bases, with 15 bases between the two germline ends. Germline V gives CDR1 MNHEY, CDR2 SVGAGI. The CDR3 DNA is TGTGCCACCAGCCCGGGGACCCCCTACGAGCAGTACTTC. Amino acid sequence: CATSPGTPYEQYF.

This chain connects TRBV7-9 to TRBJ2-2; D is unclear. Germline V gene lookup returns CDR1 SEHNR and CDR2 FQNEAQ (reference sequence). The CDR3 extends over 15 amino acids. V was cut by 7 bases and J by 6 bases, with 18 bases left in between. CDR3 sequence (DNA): TGTGCCAGCATTGGGTACCACCACGCGGCCGGGGAGCTGTTTTTT. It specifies CASIGYHHAAGELFF. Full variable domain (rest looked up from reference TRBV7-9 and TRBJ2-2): DTGVSQNPRHKITKRGQNVTFRCDPISEHNRLYWYRQTLGQGPEFLTYFQNEAQLEKSRLLSDRFSAERPKGSFSTLEIQRTEQGDSAMYLCASIGYHHAAGELFFGEGSRLTVL.

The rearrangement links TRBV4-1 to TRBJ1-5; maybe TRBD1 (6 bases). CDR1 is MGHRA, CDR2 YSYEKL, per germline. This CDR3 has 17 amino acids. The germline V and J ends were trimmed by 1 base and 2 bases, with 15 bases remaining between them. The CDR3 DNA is TGCGCCAGCAGCCAAGTTAGCCAGGGGTCTGGCAATCAGCCCCAGCATTTT. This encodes CASSQVSQGSGNQPQHF.

The CDR3 sequence is CASSLADSRNQPQHF. The CDR3 DNA sequence: TGTGCCAGCAGCTTGGCGGACAGTCGCAATCAGCCCCAGCATTTT. This chain uses TRBV5-6 with TRBJ1-5; TRBD1 might be the D (6 bases). The CDR3 consists of 15 residues. V was clipped by 0 bases and J by 2 bases, with 9 bases between them. Germline CDR1 SGHDT, CDR2 YYEEEE.

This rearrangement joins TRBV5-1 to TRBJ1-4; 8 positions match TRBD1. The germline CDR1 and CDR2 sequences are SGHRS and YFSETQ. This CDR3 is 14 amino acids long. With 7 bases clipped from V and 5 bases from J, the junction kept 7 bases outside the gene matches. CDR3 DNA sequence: TGCGCCAGCGGACCGACAGGGGCCAATGAAAAACTGTTTTTT. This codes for CASGPTGANEKLFF. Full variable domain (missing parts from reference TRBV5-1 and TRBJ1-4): KAGVTQTPRYLIKTRGQQVTLSCSPISGHRSVSWYQQTPGQGLQFLFEYFSETQRNKGNFPGRFSGRQFSNSRSEMNVSTLELGDSALYLCASGPTGANEKLFFGSGTQLSVL.

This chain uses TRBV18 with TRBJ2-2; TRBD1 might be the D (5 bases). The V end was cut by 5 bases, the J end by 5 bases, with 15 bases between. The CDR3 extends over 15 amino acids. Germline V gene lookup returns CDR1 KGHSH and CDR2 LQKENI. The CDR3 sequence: CASSTSGQGTGELFF. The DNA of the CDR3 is TGTGCCAGCTCAACCTCGGGCCAGGGAACCGGGGAGCTGTTTTTT.

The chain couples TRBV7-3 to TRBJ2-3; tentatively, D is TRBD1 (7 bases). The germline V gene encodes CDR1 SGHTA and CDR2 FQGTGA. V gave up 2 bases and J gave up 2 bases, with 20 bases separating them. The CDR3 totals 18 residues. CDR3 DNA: TGTGCCAGCAGCTTATCCGCCCGACAGGGAGGAGTCACAGATACGCAGTATTTT. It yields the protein CASSLSARQGGVTDTQYF. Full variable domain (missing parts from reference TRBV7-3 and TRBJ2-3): GAGVSQTPSNKVTEKGKYVELRCDPISGHTALYWYRQSLGQGPEFLIYFQGTGAADDSGLPNDRFFAVRPEGSVSTLKIQRTERGDSAVYLCASSLSARQGGVTDTQYFGPGTRLTVL.

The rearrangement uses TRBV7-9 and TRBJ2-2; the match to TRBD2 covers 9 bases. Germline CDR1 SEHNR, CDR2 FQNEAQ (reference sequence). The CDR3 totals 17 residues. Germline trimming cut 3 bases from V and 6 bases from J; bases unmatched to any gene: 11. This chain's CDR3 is CASSFGAGGPGSGELFF. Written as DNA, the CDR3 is TGTGCCAGCAGCTTTGGAGCGGGGGGACCGGGGTCCGGGGAGCTGTTTTTT. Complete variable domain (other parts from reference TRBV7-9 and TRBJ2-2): DTGVSQNPRHKITKRGQNVTFRCDPISEHNRLYWYRQTLGQGPEFLTYFQNEAQLEKSRLLSDRFSAERPKGSFSTLEIQRTEQGDSAMYLCASSFGAGGPGSGELFFGEGSRLTVL.

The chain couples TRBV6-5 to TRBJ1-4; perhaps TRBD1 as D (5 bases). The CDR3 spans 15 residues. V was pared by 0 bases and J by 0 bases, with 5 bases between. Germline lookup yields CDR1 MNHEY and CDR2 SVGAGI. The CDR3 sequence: CASSYSGATNEKLFF. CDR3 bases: TGTGCCAGCAGTTACTCGGGGGCAACTAATGAAAAACTGTTTTTT.

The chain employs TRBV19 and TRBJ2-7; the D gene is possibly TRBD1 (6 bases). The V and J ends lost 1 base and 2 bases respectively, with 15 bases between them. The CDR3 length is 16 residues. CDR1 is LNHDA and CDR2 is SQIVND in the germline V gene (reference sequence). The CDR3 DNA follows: TGTGCCAGTAGTATAGGGTGGACAGCGCCAACCTACGAGCAGTACTTC. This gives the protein CASSIGWTAPTYEQYF.

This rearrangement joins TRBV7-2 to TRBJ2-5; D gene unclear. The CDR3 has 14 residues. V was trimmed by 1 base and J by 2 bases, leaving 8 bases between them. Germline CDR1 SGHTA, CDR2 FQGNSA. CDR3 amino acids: CASSLERIQETQYF. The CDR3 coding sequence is TGTGCCAGCAGCTTAGAACGAATACAAGAGACCCAGTACTTC.

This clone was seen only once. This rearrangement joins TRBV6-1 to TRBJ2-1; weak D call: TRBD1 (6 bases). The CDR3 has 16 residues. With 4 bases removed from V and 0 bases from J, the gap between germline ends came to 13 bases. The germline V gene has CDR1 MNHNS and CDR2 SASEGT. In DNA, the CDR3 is TGTGCCAGCAGTGTACAGGGCCTTAGCTCCTACAATGAGCAGTTCTTC. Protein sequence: CASSVQGLSSYNEQFF.

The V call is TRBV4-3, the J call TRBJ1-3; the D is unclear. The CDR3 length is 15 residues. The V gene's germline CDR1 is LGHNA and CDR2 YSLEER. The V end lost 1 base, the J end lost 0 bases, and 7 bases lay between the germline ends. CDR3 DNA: TGCGCCAGCAGCCAAGGCAGCGGCTCTGGAAACACCATATATTTT. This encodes CASSQGSGSGNTIYF.

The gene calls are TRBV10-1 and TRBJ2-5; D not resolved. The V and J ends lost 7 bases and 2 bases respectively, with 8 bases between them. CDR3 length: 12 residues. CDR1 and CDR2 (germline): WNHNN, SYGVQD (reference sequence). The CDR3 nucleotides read TGCGCCAGCACTGGGGTGCAAGAGACCCAGTACTTC. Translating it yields CASTGVQETQYF.

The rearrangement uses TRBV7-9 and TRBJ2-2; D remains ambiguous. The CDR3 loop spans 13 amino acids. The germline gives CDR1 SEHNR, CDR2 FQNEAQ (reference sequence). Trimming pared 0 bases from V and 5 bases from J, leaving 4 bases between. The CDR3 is CASSLAGTGELFF. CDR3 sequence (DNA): TGTGCCAGCAGCTTAGCGGGGACCGGGGAGCTGTTTTTT.

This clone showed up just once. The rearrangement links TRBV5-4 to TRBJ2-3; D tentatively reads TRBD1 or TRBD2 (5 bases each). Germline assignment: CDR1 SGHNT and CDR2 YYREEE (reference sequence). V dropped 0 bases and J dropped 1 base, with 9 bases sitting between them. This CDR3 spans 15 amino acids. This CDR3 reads CASSLGGVRTDTQYF. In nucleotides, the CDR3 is TGTGCCAGCAGCTTGGGAGGGGTCCGCACAGATACGCAGTATTTT.

The DNA of the CDR3 is TGTGCCACCAGCAGAGATAGCCAAGTCTATGGCTACACCTTC. This gives the protein CATSRDSQVYGYTF. The chain combines TRBV15 with TRBJ1-2; D remains unclear. Germline CDR1 reads LNHNV; CDR2 reads YYDKDF (reference sequence). Deletions cut 0 bases from V and 4 bases from J, with 9 bases between. The CDR3 contains 14 residues. Together with reference TRBV15 and TRBJ1-2, the CDR3 gives the full variable domain: DAMVIQNPRYQVTQFGKPVTLSCSQTLNHNVMYWYQQKSSQAPKLLFHYYDKDFNNEADTPDNFQSRRPNTSFCFLDIRSPGLGDTAMYLCATSRDSQVYGYTFGSGTRLTVV.

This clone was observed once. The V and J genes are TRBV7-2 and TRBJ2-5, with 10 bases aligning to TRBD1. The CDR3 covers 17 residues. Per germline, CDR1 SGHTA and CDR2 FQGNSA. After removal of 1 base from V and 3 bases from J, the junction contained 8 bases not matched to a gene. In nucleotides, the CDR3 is TGTGCCAGCAGCTTAGTAGCGAGGGGACAGGGGAAAGAGACCCAGTACTTC. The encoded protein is CASSLVARGQGKETQYF. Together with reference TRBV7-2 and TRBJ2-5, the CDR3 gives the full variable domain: GAGVSQSPSNKVTEKGKDVELRCDPISGHTALYWYRQSLGQGLEFLIYFQGNSAPDKSGLPSDRFSAERTGGSVSTLTIQRTQQEDSAVYLCASSLVARGQGKETQYFGPGTRLLVL.